This is a list of T cell receptor beta chains from one sample in a study of PD-L1 blockade in urothelial cancer. Method: immunoSEQ multiplex PCR; TCRdb's copy keeps in-frame clones and lacks some. There are fewer than 75,000 clones in the sample; roughly 80% occur only once, and 4% to 6% lies in the top ten. The material sequenced was PBMCs, taken around atezolizumab (anti-PD-L1) treatment. All receptors derive from a man aged 70-80 years with urothelial cancer. CDR3s leave out the opening cysteine and the closing phenylalanine or tryptophan. Each record gives: D gene, J gene, V gene, CDR3 protein. A D gene is named only where the DNA matches it firmly.

D: TRBD1; J: TRBJ1-1; V: TRBV11-2; CDR3: ASRTGGMNTEAF
D: TRBD1; J: TRBJ2-3; V: TRBV2; CDR3: ASRSGTVSTDTQY
D: .; J: TRBJ2-7; V: TRBV27; CDR3: ASSLKGGTSYEQY
D: TRBD2; J: TRBJ2-7; V: TRBV11-2; CDR3: ASSPGTSAPYEQY
D: TRBD2; J: TRBJ2-5; V: TRBV29-1; CDR3: SGKGGTSGDTQTQY
D: TRBD1; J: TRBJ1-4; V: TRBV15; CDR3: ATSRDRVGEKLF
D: .; J: TRBJ2-3; V: TRBV7-6; CDR3: ASSLSGGIGTDTQY
D: TRBD1; J: TRBJ2-7; V: TRBV23-1; CDR3: ASSRSGQGSHEQY
D: .; J: TRBJ1-1; V: TRBV6-5; CDR3: ASSYAGAGNTEAF
D: TRBD1; J: TRBJ2-6; V: TRBV5-1; CDR3: ASSLARGQVFSGANVLT
D: TRBD2; J: TRBJ2-1; V: TRBV27; CDR3: ASSFSGGPYNEQF
D: .; J: TRBJ1-1; V: TRBV25-1; CDR3: ASAGQAESTEAF
D: .; J: TRBJ2-2; V: TRBV27; CDR3: ASSLVAFAGELF
D: .; J: TRBJ2-4; V: TRBV5-1; CDR3: ASSLAGENIQY
D: .; J: TRBJ1-4; V: TRBV27; CDR3: ASSFSATNEKLF
D: TRBD2; J: TRBJ2-7; V: TRBV7-2; CDR3: ASSSPSLAGSAFSYEQY
D: TRBD1; J: TRBJ2-7; V: TRBV5-1; CDR3: ASTEPSQGVGEQY
D: TRBD1; J: TRBJ1-1; V: TRBV6-1; CDR3: ASSADRGDTEAF
D: TRBD1; J: TRBJ2-7; V: TRBV29-1; CDR3: SVELTWDSGYEQY
D: .; J: TRBJ2-1; V: TRBV19; CDR3: ASSIDLYDEQF
D: TRBD1; J: TRBJ1-1; V: TRBV6-5; CDR3: ASSFTGGDAEAF
D: TRBD2; J: TRBJ2-1; V: TRBV5-1; CDR3: ASSAGLAGGMIEQF